A selection of T cell receptor beta chains follows, all from one sample in a study of blood T cell repertoires in COVID-19. Data came from immunoSEQ multiplex PCR; TCRdb stores just in-frame clones and leaves some out. The sample lists about 400,000 clones, over 85% occurring once. The specimen sequenced was PBMCs or T cells enriched from blood (not recorded which). These receptor sequences come from a woman in her 30s who had recovered from COVID-19. Each CDR3 is given with its conserved first and last residue. The D gene is left open where the match is weak. Clone size is shown for a subset of rows, as once, few, many or a class of expanded clone.

clone_size d_call j_call v_call cdr3_nt cdr3_aa
. TRBD1 TRBJ1-2 TRBV7-9 TGTGCCAGCAGCTTTGAGACAGGGGTTAGTGATGGCTACACCTTC CASSFETGVSDGYTF
. . TRBJ1-2 TRBV18 TGTGCCAGCTCACCACCGGGAGCAGAGAGAGGCTACACCTTC CASSPPGAERGYTF
. . TRBJ1-2 TRBV7-9 TGTGCCAGCAGACTACCGGGAAGGAGCTATGGCTACACCTTC CASRLPGRSYGYTF
few TRBD2 TRBJ2-7 TRBV7-2 TGTGCCAGCAGCTTAGTGGGTAGCGGGCCATCCTACGAGCAGTACTTC CASSLVGSGPSYEQYF
. TRBD1 TRBJ1-3 TRBV28 TGTGCCAGCAGTTCCCCCGCGACAGGGACTGGAAACACCATATATTTT CASSSPATGTGNTIYF
. TRBD1 TRBJ2-7 TRBV4-1 TGCGCCAGCAGCCCTATTTGGACAGGGAACGAGCAGTACTTC CASSPIWTGNEQYF
. . TRBJ1-6 TRBV11-1 TGTGCCAGCAGCCCTAGCGGGGTTAGCAGCAATTCACCCCTCCACTTT CASSPSGVSSNSPLHF
. TRBD1 TRBJ2-7 TRBV27 TGTGCCAGCAGTAGACCGGGACAGGCCTACGAGCAGTACTTC CASSRPGQAYEQYF
. . TRBJ2-1 TRBV9 TGTGCCAGCAGCGTAGGCAGGGACACTTACAATGAGCAGTTCTTC CASSVGRDTYNEQFF
. . TRBJ1-2 TRBV10-3 TGTGCCATCAGTGAGGATACGGGGGGATATGGCTACACCTTC CAISEDTGGYGYTF
. TRBD1 TRBJ1-1 TRBV11-3 TGTGCCAGCAGCTCCGGGACAGGGTTGAACACTGAAGCTTTCTTT CASSSGTGLNTEAFF
once TRBD2 TRBJ2-5 TRBV7-9 TGTGCCAGCAGGGTAGCGGGAGGCCCCTTAGGAGCGACCCAGTACTTC CASRVAGGPLGATQYF
. TRBD1 TRBJ1-5 TRBV3-1/TRBV3-2 TGTGCCAGCACCTGGGGACAGAATCAGCCCCAGCATTTT CASTWGQNQPQHF
. . TRBJ1-4 TRBV30 TGTGCCTGGACGGGGGGGGGCACAGGGGAAAAACTGTTTTTT CAWTGGGTGEKLFF
. TRBD1 TRBJ1-1 TRBV5-1 TGCGCCAGCAGCGGCACAGGGGGCGGCACTGAAGCTTTCTTT CASSGTGGGTEAFF
once TRBD1 TRBJ2-3 TRBV13 TGTGCCAGCAGCTTAGGGACAGGGGTAGATACGCAGTATTTT CASSLGTGVDTQYF
. TRBD1 TRBJ2-1 TRBV6-4 TGTGCCAGCAGCCGTGACAGGGGCGCAAGCAATGAGCAGTTCTTC CASSRDRGASNEQFF
. . TRBJ1-6 TRBV30 TGTGCCTGGAGTTCACTTAAATATAATTCACCCCTCCACTTT CAWSSLKYNSPLHF
. . TRBJ2-7 TRBV27 TGTGCCAGCAGTTCGTTCAGGTTTGACGAGCAGTACTTC CASSSFRFDEQYF
. . TRBJ1-3 TRBV2 TGTGCCAGCAGTTTGGGGGGAATCTCTGGAAACACCATATATTTT CASSLGGISGNTIYF
. TRBD2 TRBJ2-7 TRBV9 TGTGCCAGCAGCGCCCGAGTAACACGGGGGGTCTACGAGCAGTACTTC CASSARVTRGVYEQYF
. TRBD2 TRBJ2-1 TRBV9 TGTGCCAGCAGCGTAGATCAGCGGGGGGGCCGGAGTGAGCAGTTCTTC CASSVDQRGGRSEQFF
. . TRBJ1-1 TRBV6-1 TGTGCCAGCAGTGAATTAAGGGCGGGAGGCGGCACTGAAGCTTTCTTT CASSELRAGGGTEAFF
. TRBD2 TRBJ2-3 TRBV5-4 TGTGCCAGCAGCTTGAGGCGGGAGGGGGGCACAGATACGCAGTATTTT CASSLRREGGTDTQYF
. . TRBJ2-2 TRBV5-8 TGTGCCAGCAGCCCGGTTTCGGGTGGAGCAGCGAACACCGGGGAGCTGTTTTTT CASSPVSGGAANTGELFF
. TRBD1 TRBJ1-2 TRBV19 TGTGCCAGTAGTATCCGGGGACAGGGAGGATATGGCTACACCTTC CASSIRGQGGYGYTF
. . TRBJ1-5 TRBV28 TGTGCCAGCAGCCCGATTGGGCACAATCAGCCCCAGCATTTT CASSPIGHNQPQHF
once . TRBJ2-5 TRBV11-2 TGTGCCAGCAGCTTAGGCCCAGGGCGAGAGACCCAGTACTTC CASSLGPGRETQYF
. . TRBJ1-2 TRBV15 TGTGCCACCAGCAGAGACACCTCCTATGCGGGCTACACCTTC CATSRDTSYAGYTF
. . TRBJ1-1 TRBV27 TGTGCCAGCAGTTTATTTGGTTCGGGCACTGAAGCTTTCTTT CASSLFGSGTEAFF
. TRBD2 TRBJ2-7 TRBV5-1 TGCGCCAGCAGCCAGGGACTAGCGGGAAACCCCTCCTACGAGCAGTACTTC CASSQGLAGNPSYEQYF
. . TRBJ1-4 TRBV7-2 TGTGCCAGCAGCCAGACAGTCTTTAATGAAAAACTGTTTTTT CASSQTVFNEKLFF
. TRBD2 TRBJ2-4 TRBV28 TGTGCCAGCAGTTCCCTAGCGGGCCGCTTAGAAAACATTCAGTACTTC CASSSLAGRLENIQYF
. TRBD1 TRBJ1-5 TRBV5-1 TGCGCCAGCAGCTCAGGACAGGGAGGAAGCAATCAGCCCCAGCATTTT CASSSGQGGSNQPQHF